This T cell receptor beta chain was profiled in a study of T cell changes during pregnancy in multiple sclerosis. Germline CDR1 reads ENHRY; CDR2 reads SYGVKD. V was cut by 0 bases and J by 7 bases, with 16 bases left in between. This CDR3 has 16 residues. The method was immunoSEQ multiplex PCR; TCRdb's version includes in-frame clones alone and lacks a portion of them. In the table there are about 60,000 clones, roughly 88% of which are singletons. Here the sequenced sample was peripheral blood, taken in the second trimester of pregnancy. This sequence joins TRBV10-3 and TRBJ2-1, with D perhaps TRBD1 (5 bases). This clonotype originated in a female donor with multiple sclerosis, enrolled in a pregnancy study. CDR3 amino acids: CAISESRDFRTNEQFF. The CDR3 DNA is TGTGCCATCAGTGAGTCGCGAGATTTCCGGACAAATGAGCAGTTCTTC.